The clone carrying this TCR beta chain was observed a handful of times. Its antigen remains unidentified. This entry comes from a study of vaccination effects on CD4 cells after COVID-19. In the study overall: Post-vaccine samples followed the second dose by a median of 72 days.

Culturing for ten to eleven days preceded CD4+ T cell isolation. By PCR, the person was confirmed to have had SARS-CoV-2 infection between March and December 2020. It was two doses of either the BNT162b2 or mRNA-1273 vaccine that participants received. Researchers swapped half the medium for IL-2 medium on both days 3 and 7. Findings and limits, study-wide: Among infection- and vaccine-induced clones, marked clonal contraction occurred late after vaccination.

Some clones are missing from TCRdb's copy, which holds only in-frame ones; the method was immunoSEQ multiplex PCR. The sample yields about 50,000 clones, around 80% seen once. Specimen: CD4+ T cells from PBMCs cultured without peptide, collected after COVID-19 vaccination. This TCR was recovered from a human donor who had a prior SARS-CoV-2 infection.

CDR3 region: CASSLSAGNEQFF. The CDR3 DNA reads TGTGCCAGCAGTTTATCGGCAGGGAATGAGCAGTTCTTC. The chain uses TRBV28 and TRBJ2-1; TRBD1 might be the D (5 bases). Germline CDR1 MDHEN, CDR2 SYDVKM. The V end was cut by 1 base, the J end by 7 bases, with 8 bases between. CDR3 length equals 13 residues.